The 8 T cell receptor beta chains listed next were all sequenced from one sample in a study of vaccination effects on CD4 cells after COVID-19. After expansion with viral peptide pools in the ViraFEST assay, antigen-specific CD4+ T cells were sequenced. Having been cultured for ten to eleven days, the cells underwent CD4+ T cell isolation. People in the vaccine group had not been infected with SARS-CoV-2 before, and their nucleocapsid antibodies were negative. The data were produced by immunoSEQ multiplex PCR, yet TCRdb's version contains in-frame clones alone and is incomplete. Of 71,000 or so clones in the sample, 65% to 85% were seen once. Their antigen targets remain unknown. The starting material was CD4+ T cells from PBMCs cultured with HCoV-OC43 spike peptides, obtained before COVID-19 vaccination. The subset is: HCoV-OC43 spike overlapping peptide pool stimulation. The receptors originated from a human donor who received a COVID-19 vaccine.

The chain is built from TRBV2 and TRBJ2-4, with TRBD1 matching 7 bases. J lost 3 bases, V lost 8 bases, and 10 bases had no gene match. The CDR3 runs 15 residues. Germline values: CDR1 SNHLY, CDR2 FYNNEI. The CDR3 DNA sequence: TGTGCCAGCGGAGACTACAGGGGAAACAAAAACATTCAGTACTTC. Its translation: CASGDYRGNKNIQYF. Full variable domain (rest looked up from reference TRBV2 and TRBJ2-4): EPEVTQTPSHQVTQMGQEVILRCVPISNHLYFYWYRQILGQKVEFLVSFYNNEISEKSEIFDDQFSVERPDGSNFTLKIRSTKLEDSAMYFCASGDYRGNKNIQYFGAGTRLSVL.

CDR3 nucleotides: TGTGCCAGCAGCCTAGGGACGACGGAGACCCAGTACTTC. Translating gives CASSLGTTETQYF. This chain connects TRBV5-6 to TRBJ2-5; D may match TRBD1 or TRBD2 (5 bases each). The CDR3 runs 13 residues. V was clipped by 4 bases and J by 5 bases, with 12 bases between them. CDR1 SGHDT and CDR2 YYEEEE come from the germline V gene.

The chain combines TRBV5-4 with TRBJ1-1, with D unresolved. The length of the CDR3 is 14 residues. CDR1 and CDR2 (germline): SGHNT, YYREEE (reference sequence). The V end was cut by 2 bases, the J end by 3 bases, with 11 bases between. DNA for the CDR3: TGTGCCAGCAGCTTCGGACTTAGGGACACTGAAGCTTTCTTT. It is translated as CASSFGLRDTEAFF.

The chain employs TRBV29-1 and TRBJ2-5; D possibly matches TRBD1 or TRBD2 (5 bases each). CDR1 and CDR2 from the germline V gene are SQVTM and ANQGSEA. Trimming removed 1 base from V and 4 bases from J, with 16 bases in between. This CDR3 has 15 residues. Written as DNA, the CDR3 is TGCAGCGTTGAAGGCCAGAGGGGCCGGAGAGAGACCCAGTACTTC. Its translation is CSVEGQRGRRETQYF.

The sample holds one count of this clone. The genes are TRBV18 and TRBJ2-5; D gene ambiguous. Per the germline V gene, CDR1 is KGHSH and CDR2 is LQKENI. V shed 3 bases and J shed 4 bases, with 12 bases lying between them. The CDR3 contains 14 residues. CDR3 amino acids: CASSPPQRAETQYF. The CDR3 coding sequence is TGTGCCAGCTCACCCCCCCAAAGGGCAGAGACCCAGTACTTC.

The chain carries TRBV29-1 and TRBJ2-7; 7 bases align to TRBD1. Germline V gene lookup returns CDR1 SQVTM and CDR2 ANQGSEA. Trimming at V came to 5 bases and at J to 0 bases, leaving 7 bases not matched to a gene. The CDR3 spans 14 residues. The CDR3 here is CSVLQGCLSYEQYV. The CDR3 DNA sequence: TGCAGCGTTTTACAGGGGTGTCTCTCCTACGAGCAGTACGTC.

V gene TRBV28 combines with J gene TRBJ2-1; 8 positions agree with TRBD1. Germline trimming cut 4 bases from V and 1 base from J; bases unmatched to any gene: 12. The CDR3 length is 18 residues. Germline V gives CDR1 MDHEN, CDR2 SYDVKM. CDR3 amino acids: CASSSRTGSGMSYNEQFF. As DNA, the CDR3 is TGTGCCAGCAGTTCACGGACAGGGTCAGGAATGTCCTACAATGAGCAGTTCTTC.

The V gene is TRBV7-3, the J gene TRBJ2-5; D gene ambiguous. V shed 2 bases and J shed 5 bases, with 9 bases lying between them. The CDR3 spans 13 residues. The germline V gene has CDR1 SGHTA and CDR2 FQGTGA. CDR3 bases: TGTGCCAGCAGCTTATCTCGAGAGGAGACCCAGTACTTC. Its translation is CASSLSREETQYF.